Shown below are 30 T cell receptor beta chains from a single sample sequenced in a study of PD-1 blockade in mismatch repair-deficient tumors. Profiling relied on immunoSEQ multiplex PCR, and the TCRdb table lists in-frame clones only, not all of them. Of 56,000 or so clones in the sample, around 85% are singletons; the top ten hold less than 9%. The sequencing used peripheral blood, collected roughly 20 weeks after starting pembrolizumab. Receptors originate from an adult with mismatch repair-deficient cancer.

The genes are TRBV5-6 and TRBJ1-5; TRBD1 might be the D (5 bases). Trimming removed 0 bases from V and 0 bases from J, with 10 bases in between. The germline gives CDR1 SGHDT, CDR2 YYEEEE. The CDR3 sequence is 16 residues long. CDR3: CASSLGGTGSNQPQHF. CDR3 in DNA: TGTGCCAGCAGCTTGGGAGGGACTGGTAGCAATCAGCCCCAGCATTTT.

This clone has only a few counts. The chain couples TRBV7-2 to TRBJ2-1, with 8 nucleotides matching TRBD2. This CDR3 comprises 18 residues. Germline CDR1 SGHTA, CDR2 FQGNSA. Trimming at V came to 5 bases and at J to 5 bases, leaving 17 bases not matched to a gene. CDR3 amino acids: CASSPMRTAGGYHNEQFF. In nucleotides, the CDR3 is TGTGCCAGCAGCCCCATGAGGACTGCGGGAGGCTACCACAATGAGCAGTTCTTC. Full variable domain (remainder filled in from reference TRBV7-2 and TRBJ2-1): GAGVSQSPSNKVTEKGKDVELRCDPISGHTALYWYRQSLGQGLEFLIYFQGNSAPDKSGLPSDRFSAERTGGSVSTLTIQRTQQEDSAVYLCASSPMRTAGGYHNEQFFGPGTRLTVL.

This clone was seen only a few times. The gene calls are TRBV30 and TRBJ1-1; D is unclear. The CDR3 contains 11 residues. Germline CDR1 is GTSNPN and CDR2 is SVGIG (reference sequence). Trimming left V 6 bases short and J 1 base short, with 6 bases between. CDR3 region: CACERNTEAFF. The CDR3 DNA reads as TGTGCCTGTGAGAGGAACACTGAAGCTTTCTTT. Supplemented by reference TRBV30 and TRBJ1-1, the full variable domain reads SQTIHQWPATLVQPVGSPLSLECTVEGTSNPNLYWYRQAAGRGLQLLFYSVGIGQISSEVPQNLSASRPQDRQFILSSKKLLLSDSGFYLCACERNTEAFFGQGTRLTVV.

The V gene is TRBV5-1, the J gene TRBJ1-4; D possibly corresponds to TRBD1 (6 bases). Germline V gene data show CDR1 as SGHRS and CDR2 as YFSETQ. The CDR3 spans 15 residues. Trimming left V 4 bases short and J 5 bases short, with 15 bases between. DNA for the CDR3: TGCGCCAGCAGCGCGACCCCAGGGGTCAATGAAAAACTGTTTTTT. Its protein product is CASSATPGVNEKLFF.

CDR3 sequence reads: CSARDKPNTGELFF. The CDR3, as DNA: TGCAGCGCCCGGGACAAACCGAACACCGGGGAGCTGTTTTTT. The chain links TRBV29-1 to TRBJ2-2; D is perhaps TRBD1 (6 bases). The V end lost 7 bases, the J end lost 0 bases, and 12 bases lay between the germline ends. CDR3 length equals 14 residues. CDR1 is SQVTM and CDR2 is ANQGSEA in the germline V gene.

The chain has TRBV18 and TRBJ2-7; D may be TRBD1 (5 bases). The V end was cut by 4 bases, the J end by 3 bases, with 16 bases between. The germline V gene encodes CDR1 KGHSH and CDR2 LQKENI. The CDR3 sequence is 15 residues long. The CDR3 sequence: CASSLSLGDLYEQYF. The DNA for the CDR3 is TGTGCCAGCTCACTTAGTTTAGGGGATCTCTACGAGCAGTACTTC.

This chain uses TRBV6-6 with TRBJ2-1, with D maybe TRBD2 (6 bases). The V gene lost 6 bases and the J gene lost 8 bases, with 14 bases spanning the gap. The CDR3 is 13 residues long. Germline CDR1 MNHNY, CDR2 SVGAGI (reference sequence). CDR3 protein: CASSGGPGDEQFF. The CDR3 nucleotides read TGTGCCAGCAGCGGAGGGCCGGGGGATGAGCAGTTCTTC.

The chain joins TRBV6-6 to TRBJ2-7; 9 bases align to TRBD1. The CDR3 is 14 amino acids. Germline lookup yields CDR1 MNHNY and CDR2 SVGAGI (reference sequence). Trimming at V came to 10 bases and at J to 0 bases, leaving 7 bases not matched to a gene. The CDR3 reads CATGTGTISYEQYF. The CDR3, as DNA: TGTGCCACCGGGACAGGGACTATCTCCTACGAGCAGTACTTC.

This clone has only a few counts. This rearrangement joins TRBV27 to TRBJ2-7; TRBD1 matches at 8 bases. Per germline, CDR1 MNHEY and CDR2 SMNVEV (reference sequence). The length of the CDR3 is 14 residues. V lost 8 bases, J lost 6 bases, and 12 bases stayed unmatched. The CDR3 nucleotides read TGTGCCAGCGGACCAGGGACAGGCCCTGGCGAGCAGTACTTC. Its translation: CASGPGTGPGEQYF.

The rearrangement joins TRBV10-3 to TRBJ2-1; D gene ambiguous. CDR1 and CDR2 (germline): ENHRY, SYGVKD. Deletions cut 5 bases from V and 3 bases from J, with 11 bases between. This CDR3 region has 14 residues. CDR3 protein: CAISSSWNYNEQFF. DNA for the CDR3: TGTGCCATCAGTTCATCGTGGAACTACAATGAGCAGTTCTTC.

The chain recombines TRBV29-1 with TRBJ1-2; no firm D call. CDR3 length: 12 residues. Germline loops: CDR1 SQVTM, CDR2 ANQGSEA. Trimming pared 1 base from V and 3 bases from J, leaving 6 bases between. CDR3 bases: TGCAGCGTTGAAGGGTCCCACTATGGCTACACCTTC. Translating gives CSVEGSHYGYTF.

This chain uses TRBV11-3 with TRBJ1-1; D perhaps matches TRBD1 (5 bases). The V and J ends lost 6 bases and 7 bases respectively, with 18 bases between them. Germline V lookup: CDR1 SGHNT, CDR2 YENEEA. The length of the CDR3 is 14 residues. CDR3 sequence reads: CASSLTGERGEAFF. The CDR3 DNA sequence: TGTGCCAGCAGTTTAACAGGAGAACGGGGTGAAGCTTTCTTT.

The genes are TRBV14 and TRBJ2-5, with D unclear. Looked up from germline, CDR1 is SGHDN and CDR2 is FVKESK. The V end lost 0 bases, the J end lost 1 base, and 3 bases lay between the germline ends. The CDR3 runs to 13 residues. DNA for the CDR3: TGTGCCAGCAGCCAAGAACTCCAAGAGACCCAGTACTTC. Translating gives CASSQELQETQYF.

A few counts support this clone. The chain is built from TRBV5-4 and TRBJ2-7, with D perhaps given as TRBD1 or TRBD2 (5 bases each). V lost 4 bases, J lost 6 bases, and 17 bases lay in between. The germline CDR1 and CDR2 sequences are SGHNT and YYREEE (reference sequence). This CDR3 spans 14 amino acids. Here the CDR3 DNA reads TGTGCCAGCAGCGGACAAACTAGAGAAAGCGAGCAGTACTTC. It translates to CASSGQTRESEQYF.

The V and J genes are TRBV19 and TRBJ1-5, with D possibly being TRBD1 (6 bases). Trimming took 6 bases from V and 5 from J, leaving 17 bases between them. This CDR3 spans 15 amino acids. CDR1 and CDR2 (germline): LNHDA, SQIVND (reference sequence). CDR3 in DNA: TGTGCCAGTAGCTACTCCTGGGGGGGCCATCAGCCCCAGCATTTT. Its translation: CASSYSWGGHQPQHF.

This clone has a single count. The CDR3 DNA reads as TGTGCCAGCAGCTTAGTGGCGGTTAGCACAGATACGCAGTATTTT. Translating it yields CASSLVAVSTDTQYF. This chain joins TRBV7-9 and TRBJ2-3; D ambiguous. This CDR3 is 15 amino acids long. Germline V gene data show CDR1 as SEHNR and CDR2 as FQNEAQ (reference sequence). V gave up 1 base and J gave up 0 bases, with 8 bases separating them.

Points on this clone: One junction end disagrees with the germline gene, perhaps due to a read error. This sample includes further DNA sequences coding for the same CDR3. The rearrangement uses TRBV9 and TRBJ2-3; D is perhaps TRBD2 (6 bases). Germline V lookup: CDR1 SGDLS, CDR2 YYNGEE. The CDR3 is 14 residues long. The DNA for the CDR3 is TGTGCCAGCTCCTGGGACTCAAGCACGGATACGCAGTATTTT. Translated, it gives CASSWDSSTDTQYF.

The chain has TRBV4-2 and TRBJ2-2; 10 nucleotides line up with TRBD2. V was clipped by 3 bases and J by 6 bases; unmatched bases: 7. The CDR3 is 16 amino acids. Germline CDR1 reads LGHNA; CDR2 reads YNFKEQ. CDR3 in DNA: TGTGCCAGCAGCCAGAACACCGGGACTAGCGCCGGGGAGCTGTTTTTT. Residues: CASSQNTGTSAGELFF.

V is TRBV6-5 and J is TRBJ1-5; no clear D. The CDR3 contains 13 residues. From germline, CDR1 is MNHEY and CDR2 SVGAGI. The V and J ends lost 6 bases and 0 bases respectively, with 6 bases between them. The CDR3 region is CASRPNSNQPQHF. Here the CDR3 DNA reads TGTGCCAGCAGACCCAATAGCAATCAGCCCCAGCATTTT.

The CDR3 DNA is TGTGCCAGCAGTTTGGGGGGTGTTACCTACGAGCAGTACTTC. Translating it yields CASSLGGVTYEQYF. V is TRBV27 and J is TRBJ2-7; a weak D match, TRBD2 (6 bases). In germline, CDR1 is MNHEY, CDR2 SMNVEV (reference sequence). V was cut by 3 bases and J by 2 bases, with 11 bases left in between. The CDR3 runs to 14 residues.

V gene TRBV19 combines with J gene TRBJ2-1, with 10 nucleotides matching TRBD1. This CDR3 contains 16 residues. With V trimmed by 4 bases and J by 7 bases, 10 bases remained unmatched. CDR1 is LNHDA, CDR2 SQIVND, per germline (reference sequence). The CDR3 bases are TGTGCCAGTAGTAAAGACAGGGGGCTTTCGGAAAATGAGCAGTTCTTC. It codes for CASSKDRGLSENEQFF.

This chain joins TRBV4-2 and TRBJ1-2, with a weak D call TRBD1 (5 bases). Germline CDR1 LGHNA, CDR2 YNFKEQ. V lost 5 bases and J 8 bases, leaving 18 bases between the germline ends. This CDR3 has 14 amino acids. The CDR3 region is CASSTEGEGRGYTF. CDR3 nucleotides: TGTGCCAGCAGCACCGAAGGGGAGGGGCGGGGCTACACCTTC.

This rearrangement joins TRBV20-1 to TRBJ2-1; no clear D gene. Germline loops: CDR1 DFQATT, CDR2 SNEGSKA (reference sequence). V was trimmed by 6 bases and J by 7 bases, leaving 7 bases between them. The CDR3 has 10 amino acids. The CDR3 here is CSAQANEQFF. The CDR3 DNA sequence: TGCAGTGCCCAAGCTAATGAGCAGTTCTTC.

This chain's CDR3 is CASSLGLAGSSGANVLTF. In DNA form, the CDR3 reads TGTGCCAGCAGCTTAGGACTAGCGGGAAGCTCTGGGGCCAACGTCCTGACTTTC. The chain joins TRBV7-3 to TRBJ2-6; 12 positions agree with TRBD2. Germline lookup yields CDR1 SGHTA and CDR2 FQGTGA. The CDR3 totals 18 residues. J was trimmed by 0 bases and V by 2 bases; bases with no gene match: 2. Looking up the rest from reference TRBV7-3 and TRBJ2-6 gives the full variable domain: GAGVSQTPSNKVTEKGKYVELRCDPISGHTALYWYRQSLGQGPEFLIYFQGTGAADDSGLPNDRFFAVRPEGSVSTLKIQRTERGDSAVYLCASSLGLAGSSGANVLTFGAGSRLTVL.

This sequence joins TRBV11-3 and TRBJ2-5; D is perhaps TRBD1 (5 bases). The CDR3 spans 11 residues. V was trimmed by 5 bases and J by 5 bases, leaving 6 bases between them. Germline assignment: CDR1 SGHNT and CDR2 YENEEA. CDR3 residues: CASSPGETQYF. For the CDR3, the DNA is TGTGCCAGCAGCCCAGGGGAGACCCAGTACTTC.

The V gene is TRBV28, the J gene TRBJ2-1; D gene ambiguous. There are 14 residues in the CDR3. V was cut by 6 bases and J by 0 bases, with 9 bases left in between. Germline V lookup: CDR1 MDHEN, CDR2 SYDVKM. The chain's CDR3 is CASSQWSSYNEQFF. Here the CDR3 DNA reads TGTGCCAGCAGCCAGTGGAGCTCCTACAATGAGCAGTTCTTC.

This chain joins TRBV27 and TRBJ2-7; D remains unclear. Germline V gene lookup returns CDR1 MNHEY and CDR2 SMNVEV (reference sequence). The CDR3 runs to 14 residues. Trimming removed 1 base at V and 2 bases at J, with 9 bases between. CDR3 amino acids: CASSLYQNPYEQYF. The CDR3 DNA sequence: TGTGCCAGCAGTTTATACCAGAACCCCTACGAGCAGTACTTC.

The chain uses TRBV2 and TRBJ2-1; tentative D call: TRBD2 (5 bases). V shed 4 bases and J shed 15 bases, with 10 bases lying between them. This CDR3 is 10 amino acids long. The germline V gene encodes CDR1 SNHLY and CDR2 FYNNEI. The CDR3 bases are TGTGCCAGCAGTGGGACTGGATTGTTCTTC. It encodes CASSGTGLFF.

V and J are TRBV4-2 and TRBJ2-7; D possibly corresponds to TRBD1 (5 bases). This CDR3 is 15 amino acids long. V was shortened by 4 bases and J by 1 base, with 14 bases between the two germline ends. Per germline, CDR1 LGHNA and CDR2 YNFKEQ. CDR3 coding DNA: TGTGCCAGCAGCCCCTTGGAAAAGGGGTCCTACGAGCAGTACTTC. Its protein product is CASSPLEKGSYEQYF.

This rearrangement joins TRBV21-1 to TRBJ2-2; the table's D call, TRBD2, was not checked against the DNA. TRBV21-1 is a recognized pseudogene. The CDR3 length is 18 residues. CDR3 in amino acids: CASSRNSPTSEYTGELFF. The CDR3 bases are TGTGCCAGCAGCAGGAACTCGCCAACTAGCGAGTACACCGGGGAGCTGTTTTTT.